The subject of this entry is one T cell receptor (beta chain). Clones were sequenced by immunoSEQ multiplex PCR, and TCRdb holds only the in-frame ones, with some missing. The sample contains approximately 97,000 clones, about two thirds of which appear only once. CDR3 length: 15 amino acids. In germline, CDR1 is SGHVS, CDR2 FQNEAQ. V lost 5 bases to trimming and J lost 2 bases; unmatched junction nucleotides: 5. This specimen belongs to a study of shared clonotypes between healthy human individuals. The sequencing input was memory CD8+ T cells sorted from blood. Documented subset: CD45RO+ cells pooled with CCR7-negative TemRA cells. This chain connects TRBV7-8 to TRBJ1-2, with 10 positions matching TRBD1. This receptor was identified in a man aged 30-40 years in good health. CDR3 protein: CASSRDRGWNYGYTF. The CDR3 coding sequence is TGTGCCAGCAGCCGGGACAGGGGCTGGAACTATGGCTACACCTTC. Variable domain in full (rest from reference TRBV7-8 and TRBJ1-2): GAGVSQSPRYKVAKRGQDVALRCDPISGHVSLFWYQQALGQGPEFLTYFQNEAQLDKSGLPSDRFFAERPEGSVSTLKIQRTQQEDSAVYLCASSRDRGWNYGYTFGSGTRLTVV.